The 26 T cell receptor beta chains below come from one sample, sequenced in a study of blood T cell repertoires in COVID-19 (dated by TCRdb to 2019 to 2021). The method behind the library was the immunoSEQ multiplex PCR assay. This is the immuneACCESS table as TCRdb keeps it, with only in-frame sequences that have V and J called. A part of the clones is gone; compared with another copy, unresolved V genes explain less than half, and the rest is unexplained. Across this sample there are roughly 180,000 clones, with roughly four fifths seen only once. The top ten clonotypes cover approximately 7.7% of the sample. Sequencing was carried out using peripheral blood. Receptor source: a man aged 35 to 55 who had recovered from COVID-19.

This chain joins TRBV4-1 and TRBJ1-3, with TRBD1 identical over 7 bases. In germline, CDR1 is MGHRA, CDR2 YSYEKL. Losses at the gene ends were 1 base for V and 0 bases for J; bases not matched to a gene: 9. The CDR3 sequence is 18 residues long. In DNA form, the CDR3 reads TGCGCCAGCAGCCAAGTGGAGGGACAGCCTAGCTCTGGAAACACCATATATTTT. Translation gives CASSQVEGQPSSGNTIYF.

The gene calls are TRBV6-5 and TRBJ1-2; 7 bases match TRBD1. The CDR3 covers 15 residues. The trim removed 2 bases at V and 4 bases at J, leaving 7 bases unmatched. Looked up from germline, CDR1 is MNHEY and CDR2 is SVGAGI. Here the CDR3 reads CASSYVSGQAYGYTF. For the CDR3, the DNA is TGTGCCAGCAGTTACGTCAGTGGACAGGCCTATGGCTACACCTTC.

This clone is medium-sized in the sample. This chain uses TRBV4-3 with TRBJ1-1; D is unresolved. V dropped 0 bases and J dropped 5 bases, with 13 bases sitting between them. The CDR3 extends over 15 amino acids. Looked up from germline, CDR1 is LGHNA and CDR2 is YSLEER. The CDR3 DNA reads TGCGCCAGCAGCCAAGATCAAACGGGAGGGACTGAAGCTTTCTTT. Its protein is CASSQDQTGGTEAFF.

This CDR3 is CASSPRTGPSTDTQYF. CDR3 sequence (DNA): TGTGCCAGCAGCCCTCGGACAGGGCCTAGCACAGATACGCAGTATTTT. The J gene is TRBJ2-3, the V gene TRBV7-8; 8 bases match TRBD1. CDR1 SGHVS and CDR2 FQNEAQ come from the germline V gene. Trimming took 5 bases from V and 0 from J; bases not matched to a gene: 7. The CDR3 has 16 residues.

This clone is a singleton in its sample. The V gene is TRBV4-2, the J gene TRBJ1-4, with a weak D call TRBD1 (5 bases). Germline loops: CDR1 LGHNA, CDR2 YNFKEQ. Trimming pared 1 base from V and 8 bases from J, leaving 14 bases between. The CDR3 runs 15 residues. Written as DNA, the CDR3 is TGTGCCAGCAGCCAAGCGGGGGTCAAGGGGGAAAAACTGTTTTTT. This codes for CASSQAGVKGEKLFF.

This clone appeared a few times. The V gene is TRBV5-4, the J gene TRBJ1-6, with 8 bases identical to TRBD1. Germline V gene data show CDR1 as SGHNT and CDR2 as YYREEE (reference sequence). V lost 2 bases to trimming and J lost 0 bases; unmatched junction nucleotides: 7. The length of the CDR3 is 18 residues. Here the CDR3 reads CASSLRTGRYSYNSPLHF. DNA for the CDR3: TGTGCCAGCAGCTTAAGGACAGGGCGCTACTCCTATAATTCACCCCTCCACTTT.

The chain combines TRBV9 with TRBJ2-2, with 9 bases fitting TRBD1. The V gene end was trimmed by 3 bases and the J gene end by 7 bases; junction bases not matched to a gene: 10. The CDR3 is 16 amino acids. Germline CDR1 and CDR2: SGDLS and YYNGEE. The DNA of the CDR3 is TGTGCCAGCAGCGCCTACCGACAGGGGGGGATCGGGGAGCTGTTTTTT. This encodes CASSAYRQGGIGELFF.

This clone was detected only a few times. This rearrangement joins TRBV7-2 to TRBJ2-7; 8 nucleotides align to TRBD1. Germline V gene lookup returns CDR1 SGHTA and CDR2 FQGNSA. After removal of 3 bases from V and 5 bases from J, the junction contained 6 bases not matched to a gene. The CDR3 sequence is 14 residues long. DNA for the CDR3: TGTGCCAGCAGCTTGGACAGGGTAGCGGACGAGCAGTACTTC. This sequence encodes CASSLDRVADEQYF.

The chain is built from TRBV20-1 and TRBJ2-3, with D possibly matching TRBD2 (6 bases). Trimming removed 5 bases at V and 4 bases at J, with 7 bases between. Per the germline V gene, CDR1 is DFQATT and CDR2 is SNEGSKA (reference sequence). This CDR3 spans 11 amino acids. CDR3 sequence: CSAPGADTQYF. CDR3 DNA: TGCAGTGCTCCGGGGGCAGATACGCAGTATTTT.

The rearrangement links TRBV27 to TRBJ2-2; 8 positions agree with TRBD1. With 6 bases clipped from V and 4 bases from J, the junction kept 7 bases outside the gene matches. The CDR3 runs to 15 residues. Germline CDR1 and CDR2: MNHEY and SMNVEV (reference sequence). CDR3 nucleotide sequence: TGTGCCAGCAGCCACCAGACAGGGGCCACCGGGGAGCTGTTTTTT. It encodes CASSHQTGATGELFF.

The chain links TRBV6-5 to TRBJ1-1; D not resolved. Germline V gene sequence: CDR1 MNHEY, CDR2 SVGAGI. V was shortened by 7 bases and J by 8 bases, with 17 bases between the two germline ends. CDR3 length: 13 amino acids. CDR3 loop: CASMRVGRAEAFF. The CDR3 coding sequence is TGTGCCAGCATGAGGGTTGGGAGGGCGGAAGCTTTCTTT.

The chain links TRBV5-4 to TRBJ2-6, with D maybe TRBD1 (6 bases). The CDR3 totals 16 residues. The V end was cut by 0 bases, the J end by 0 bases, with 7 bases between. The germline CDR1 and CDR2 sequences are SGHNT and YYREEE (reference sequence). This CDR3 is CASSLEGGSGANVLTF. The DNA of the CDR3 is TGTGCCAGCAGCTTGGAAGGGGGCTCTGGGGCCAACGTCCTGACTTTC.

This chain links TRBV27 with TRBJ2-1; 8 bases are a match to TRBD2. There are 14 residues in the CDR3. V was pared by 5 bases and J by 6 bases, with 6 bases of the junction left unmatched. Germline lookup yields CDR1 MNHEY and CDR2 SMNVEV (reference sequence). The CDR3 DNA reads TGTGCCAGCAGTCCAAGACTAGCGACCAATGAGCAGTTCTTC. Encoded protein: CASSPRLATNEQFF.

The V call is TRBV10-3, the J call TRBJ1-1; D ambiguous. Germline values: CDR1 ENHRY, CDR2 SYGVKD. Trimming stripped 6 bases from V and 2 bases from J, with 4 bases between. The CDR3 contains 11 residues. CDR3 in amino acids: CAIRRNTEAFF. CDR3 DNA: TGTGCCATCAGGAGAAACACTGAAGCTTTCTTT.

The chain carries TRBV18 and TRBJ2-4; tentatively, D is TRBD2 (6 bases). There are 17 residues in the CDR3. Trimming shortened V by 5 bases and J by 6 bases, and 23 bases separated the two germline ends. In germline, CDR1 is KGHSH, CDR2 LQKENI. In DNA form, the CDR3 reads TGTGCCAGCTCAGACCTTCCAGGGAGGAATGTCGTAAACATTCAGTACTTC. Translation: CASSDLPGRNVVNIQYF. The entire variable domain, with the rest obtained from reference TRBV18 and TRBJ2-4, is as follows: NAGVMQNPRHLVRRRGQEARLRCSPMKGHSHVYWYRQLPEEGLKFMVYLQKENIIDESGMPKERFSAEFPKEGPSILRIQQVVRGDSAAYFCASSDLPGRNVVNIQYFGAGTRLSVL.

V gene TRBV4-2 combines with J gene TRBJ2-7, with TRBD1 identical over 9 bases. The CDR3 has 14 residues. Germline V gives CDR1 LGHNA, CDR2 YNFKEQ. With 1 base clipped from V and 6 bases from J, the junction kept 4 bases outside the gene matches. The CDR3 here is CASSQGDRDREQYF. The CDR3 nucleotides read TGTGCCAGCAGCCAAGGGGACAGGGACCGCGAGCAGTACTTC.

The gene calls are TRBV3-1 (or the pseudogene TRBV3-2) and TRBJ2-1; 9 bases map to TRBD2. The CDR3 spans 16 residues. V trimming: 1 base; J trimming: 8 bases; junction bases outside the gene matches: 9. Germline lookup yields CDR1 LGHDT and CDR2 YNNKEL (reference sequence). The CDR3: CASSQGLGSGSYEQFF. The CDR3 DNA reads TGTGCCAGCAGCCAAGGGTTGGGTAGCGGGAGCTATGAGCAGTTCTTC.

This clone showed up just once. The V gene is TRBV6-2 or TRBV6-3, the J gene TRBJ2-2, with 11 bases identical to TRBD2. The CDR3 extends over 20 amino acids. Per the germline V gene, CDR1 is MNHEY and CDR2 is SVGEGT. V shed 6 bases and J 4 bases; nucleotides not matched to a gene: 19. The CDR3 DNA sequence: TGTGCCAGCAGCCCACGAGGGGGGACTAGCGGTTTGTTTGGCACCGGGGAGCTGTTTTTT. This codes for CASSPRGGTSGLFGTGELFF.

The V call is TRBV4-1, the J call TRBJ1-3, with 11 bases that match TRBD1. With 4 bases clipped from V and 3 bases from J, the junction kept 5 bases outside the gene matches. CDR3 length: 16 amino acids. Germline V gives CDR1 MGHRA, CDR2 YSYEKL. This chain's CDR3 is CASSLGQGARGNTIYF. CDR3 in DNA: TGCGCCAGCAGCCTTGGACAGGGGGCGCGTGGAAACACCATATATTTT.

This chain connects TRBV11-3 to TRBJ2-2, with D possibly TRBD2 on 6 matching bases. The V and J ends lost 1 base and 7 bases respectively, with 10 bases between them. This CDR3 spans 14 amino acids. Germline lookup yields CDR1 SGHNT and CDR2 YENEEA. This CDR3 is CASSLVSGVGELFF. The CDR3 DNA sequence: TGTGCCAGCAGCTTAGTTTCGGGGGTCGGGGAGCTGTTTTTT.

V and J are TRBV3-1 (or the pseudogene TRBV3-2) and TRBJ2-1, with TRBD2 identical over 9 bases. CDR1 and CDR2 from the germline V gene are LGHDT and YNNKEL (reference sequence). This CDR3 comprises 13 residues. Trimming took 4 bases from V and 9 from J; bases not matched to a gene: 4. CDR3 in DNA: TGTGCCAGCAGCCGTACTAGCGGGTGTGAGCAGTTCTTC. Protein: CASSRTSGCEQFF.

The chain recombines TRBV27 with TRBJ1-2; a possible D gene is TRBD1 (5 bases). The CDR3 length is 15 residues. Trimming took 6 bases from V and 4 from J, leaving 18 bases between them. CDR1 and CDR2 (germline): MNHEY, SMNVEV (reference sequence). The CDR3, as DNA: TGTGCCAGCAGCATTAGTCAGGGTTCCTTCTATGGCTACACCTTC. Translating it yields CASSISQGSFYGYTF.

With respect to this clone: Other DNA sequences from this sample encode an identical CDR3 as well. The chain couples TRBV6-1 to TRBJ2-7; D remains unclear. The CDR3 is 11 amino acids. Deletions cut 3 bases from V and 3 bases from J, with 3 bases between. The V gene's germline CDR1 is MNHNS and CDR2 SASEGT. In DNA, the CDR3 is TGTGCCAGCAGTGACGGCTACGAGCAGTACTTC. It encodes CASSDGYEQYF.

The J gene is TRBJ1-6, the V gene TRBV9, with TRBD1 as a possible D gene (5 bases). V lost 5 bases to trimming and J lost 5 bases, with 11 bases between them. Looked up from germline, CDR1 is SGDLS and CDR2 is YYNGEE. The CDR3 sequence is 14 residues long. The CDR3: CASRDTWDNSPLHF. In DNA form, the CDR3 reads TGTGCCAGCAGGGACACCTGGGATAATTCACCCCTCCACTTT.

The chain has TRBV10-2 and TRBJ2-1; D is unresolved. V lost 7 bases, J lost 7 bases, and 11 bases lay in between. The CDR3 is made up of 12 amino acids. Germline lookup yields CDR1 WSHSY and CDR2 SAAADI. CDR3 region: CASTFQFNEQFF. The CDR3 bases are TGCGCCAGCACTTTTCAGTTTAATGAGCAGTTCTTC.

J is TRBJ2-1 and V is TRBV6-2 or TRBV6-3; 12 nucleotides match TRBD2. This CDR3 has 15 amino acids. From germline, CDR1 is MNHEY and CDR2 SVGEGT. Losses at the gene ends were 6 bases for V and 7 bases for J; bases not matched to a gene: 7. The CDR3 DNA reads as TGTGCCAGCAGCCACCCCGGGACTAGCGGGAATGAGCAGTTCTTC. Protein product: CASSHPGTSGNEQFF.